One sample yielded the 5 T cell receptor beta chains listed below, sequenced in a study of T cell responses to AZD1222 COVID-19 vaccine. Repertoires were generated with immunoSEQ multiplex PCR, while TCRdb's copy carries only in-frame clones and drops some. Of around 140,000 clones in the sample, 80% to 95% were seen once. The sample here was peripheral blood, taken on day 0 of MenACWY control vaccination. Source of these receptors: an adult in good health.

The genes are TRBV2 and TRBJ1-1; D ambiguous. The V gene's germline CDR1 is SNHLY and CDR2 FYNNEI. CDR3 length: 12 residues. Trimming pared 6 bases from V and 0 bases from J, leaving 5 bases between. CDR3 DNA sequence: TGTGCCAGCAGCCTGTTGAACACTGAAGCTTTCTTT. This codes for CASSLLNTEAFF.

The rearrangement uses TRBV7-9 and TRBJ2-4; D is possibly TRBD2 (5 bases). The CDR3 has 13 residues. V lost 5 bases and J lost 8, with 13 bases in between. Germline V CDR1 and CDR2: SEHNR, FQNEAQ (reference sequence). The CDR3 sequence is CASSRPGEHIQYF. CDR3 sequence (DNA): TGTGCCAGCAGCCGACCCGGGGAGCACATTCAGTACTTC.

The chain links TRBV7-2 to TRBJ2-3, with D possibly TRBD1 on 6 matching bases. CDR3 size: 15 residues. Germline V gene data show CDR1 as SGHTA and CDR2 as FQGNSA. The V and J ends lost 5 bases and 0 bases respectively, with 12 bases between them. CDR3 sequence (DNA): TGTGCCAGCAGCCCAGGACAGATCAGCACAGATACGCAGTATTTT. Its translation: CASSPGQISTDTQYF.

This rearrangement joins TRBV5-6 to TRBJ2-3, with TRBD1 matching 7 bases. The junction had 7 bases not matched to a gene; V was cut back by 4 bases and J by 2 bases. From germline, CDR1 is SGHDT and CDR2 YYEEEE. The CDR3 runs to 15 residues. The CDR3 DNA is TGTGCCAGCAGCACCGGGACAGCTAACACAGATACGCAGTATTTT. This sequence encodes CASSTGTANTDTQYF.

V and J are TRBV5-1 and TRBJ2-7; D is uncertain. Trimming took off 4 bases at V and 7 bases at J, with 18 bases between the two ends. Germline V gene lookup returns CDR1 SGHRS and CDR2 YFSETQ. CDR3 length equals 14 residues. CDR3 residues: CASSPSHGVNEQYF. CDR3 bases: TGCGCCAGCAGCCCTTCTCATGGAGTGAATGAGCAGTACTTC.